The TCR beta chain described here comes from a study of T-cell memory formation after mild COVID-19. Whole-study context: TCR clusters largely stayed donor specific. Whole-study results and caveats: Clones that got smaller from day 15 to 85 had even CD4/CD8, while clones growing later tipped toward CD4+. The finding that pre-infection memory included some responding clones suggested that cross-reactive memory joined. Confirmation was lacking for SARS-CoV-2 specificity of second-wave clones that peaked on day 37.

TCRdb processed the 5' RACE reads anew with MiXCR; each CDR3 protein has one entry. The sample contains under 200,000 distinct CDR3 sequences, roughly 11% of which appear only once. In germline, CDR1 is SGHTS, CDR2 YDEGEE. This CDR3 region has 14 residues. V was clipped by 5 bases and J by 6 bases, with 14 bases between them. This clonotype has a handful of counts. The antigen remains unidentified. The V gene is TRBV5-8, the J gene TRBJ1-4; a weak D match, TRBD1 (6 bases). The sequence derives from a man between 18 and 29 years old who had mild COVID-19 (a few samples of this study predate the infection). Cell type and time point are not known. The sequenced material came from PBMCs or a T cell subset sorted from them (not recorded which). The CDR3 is CASSQGHGDEKLFF. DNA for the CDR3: TGTGCCAGCAGTCAGGGACATGGAGATGAAAAACTGTTTTTT.